This T cell receptor (beta chain) derives from a study of blood T cell repertoires in COVID-19. The repertoire was sequenced with immunoSEQ multiplex PCR; TCRdb's copy has only in-frame clones and lacks some. The table records about 150,000 clones, just under 85% of them present only once. V shed 2 bases and J shed 2 bases, with 4 bases lying between them. Germline V lookup: CDR1 SGHTA, CDR2 FQGTGA. The CDR3 totals 12 residues. The sequence was obtained from a woman aged 45-65 years with acute COVID-19. V usage is TRBV7-3 and J usage is TRBJ2-7; D gene unclear. The sequencing input was PBMCs or T cells enriched from blood (not recorded which). The CDR3 DNA follows: TGTGCCAGCAGCTTATTAACCTACGAGCAGTACTTC. Translating gives CASSLLTYEQYF.